One and the same sample provided the 32 T cell receptor beta chains below, sequenced in a study of cytomegalovirus exposure and HLA in healthy donors. In the PCR, 60 Vbeta and 13 Jbeta primers were used. Data came from immunoSEQ multiplex PCR; TCRdb stores just in-frame clones and leaves some out. The table has some 120,000 clones, around 74% seen once. The sample taken for sequencing was PBMCs. The receptor source for this set is a man in his thirties or forties in good health and CMV-seronegative.

The V gene is TRBV7-6, the J gene TRBJ2-7; D unresolved. V was shortened by 1 base and J by 0 bases, with 7 bases between the two germline ends. The CDR3 contains 14 residues. The germline V gene has CDR1 SGHVS and CDR2 FNYEAQ. The CDR3 protein is CASSLGGGSYEQYF. The CDR3 DNA is TGTGCCAGCAGCTTAGGCGGCGGCTCCTACGAGCAGTACTTC.

As regards this clone: Other DNA variants within this sample encode the same CDR3. The chain joins TRBV6-5 to TRBJ1-1, with a tentative D call TRBD1 (6 bases). V gave up 6 bases and J gave up 2 bases, with 13 bases separating them. Germline assignment: CDR1 MNHEY and CDR2 SVGAGI. The CDR3 is 14 residues long. The chain's CDR3 is CASSLGQSNTEAFF. In nucleotides, the CDR3 is TGTGCCAGCAGCCTTGGACAGTCCAACACTGAAGCTTTCTTT.

The chain employs TRBV19 and TRBJ2-3, with 7 bases that match TRBD1. Germline lookup yields CDR1 LNHDA and CDR2 SQIVND (reference sequence). The V segment lost 6 bases and the J segment 3 bases; nucleotides outside the gene matches: 9. The CDR3 contains 15 residues. This chain's CDR3 is CASRPIQGTTDTQYF. The CDR3, as DNA: TGTGCCAGTAGGCCTATACAGGGGACAACAGATACGCAGTATTTT.

This clone turned up a few times. This chain joins TRBV30 and TRBJ1-2, with D tentatively TRBD1 (6 bases). Germline CDR1 is GTSNPN and CDR2 is SVGIG (reference sequence). V lost 0 bases to trimming and J lost 4 bases, with 9 bases between them. The CDR3 covers 13 residues. CDR3 in DNA: TGTGCCTGGAGTGTAGGACAGAGCTATGGCTACACCTTC. Encoded protein: CAWSVGQSYGYTF.

The V gene is TRBV6-5, the J gene TRBJ2-7, with D perhaps TRBD2 (6 bases). Germline CDR1 reads MNHEY; CDR2 reads SVGAGI. The CDR3 spans 12 residues. Trimming stripped 6 bases from V and 4 bases from J, with 10 bases between. DNA for the CDR3: TGTGCCAGCAGAGATGCGGGGTACGAGCAGTACTTC. Translated: CASRDAGYEQYF.

The chain recombines TRBV7-2 with TRBJ2-1; TRBD2 agrees at 16 bases. The CDR3 has 15 amino acids. In germline, CDR1 is SGHTA, CDR2 FQGNSA. Trimming at V came to 5 bases and at J to 11 bases, leaving 6 bases not matched to a gene. CDR3 loop: CASSTGLAGGPKQFF. As DNA, the CDR3 is TGTGCCAGCAGCACGGGACTAGCGGGAGGGCCTAAGCAGTTCTTC.

There are a few counts of this clone. The DNA of the CDR3 is TGTGCCAGCAGCTTGGGGGCGGGACAAGAGACCCAGTACTTC. This gives the protein CASSLGAGQETQYF. The chain has TRBV5-6 and TRBJ2-5, with D possibly matching TRBD2 (6 bases). The length of the CDR3 is 14 residues. Trimming took 0 bases from V and 2 from J, leaving 8 bases between them. CDR1 and CDR2 (germline): SGHDT, YYEEEE.

This chain connects TRBV10-3 to TRBJ1-6, with 10 bases fitting TRBD1. CDR1 ENHRY and CDR2 SYGVKD come from the germline V gene. V dropped 2 bases and J dropped 10; count of bases not matched to a gene: 20. The CDR3 length is 20 residues. The CDR3 nucleotides read TGTGCCATCAGTGAGCCGGCCGGGACAGGGGATCCGACGGTATACTCACCCCTCCACTTT. Protein sequence: CAISEPAGTGDPTVYSPLHF.

The chain uses TRBV19 and TRBJ1-4; the D is unclear. The V gene lost 3 bases and the J gene lost 7 bases, with 12 bases spanning the gap. This CDR3 has 14 residues. Germline-derived CDR1 and CDR2 are LNHDA and SQIVND (reference sequence). CDR3 loop: CASSIGGLGEKLFF. CDR3 sequence (DNA): TGTGCCAGTAGTATCGGCGGGTTGGGTGAAAAACTGTTTTTT. Variable domain in full (rest from reference TRBV19 and TRBJ1-4): DGGITQSPKYLFRKEGQNVTLSCEQNLNHDAMYWYRQDPGQGLRLIYYSQIVNDFQKGDIAEGYSVSREKKESFPLTVTSAQKNPTAFYLCASSIGGLGEKLFFGSGTQLSVL.

The rearrangement uses TRBV11-2 and TRBJ2-7; D not certain. V was clipped by 5 bases and J by 0 bases, with 11 bases between them. CDR1 is SGHAT, CDR2 FQNNGV, per germline. The CDR3 extends over 14 amino acids. CDR3 bases: TGTGCCAGCAGCCCACTTGGTTTCTCCTACGAGCAGTACTTC. Amino acid sequence: CASSPLGFSYEQYF.

The chain uses TRBV5-6 and TRBJ1-5; 8 nucleotides match TRBD1. CDR1 SGHDT and CDR2 YYEEEE come from the germline V gene. The V gene end was trimmed by 1 base and the J gene end by 1 base; junction bases not matched to a gene: 13. The CDR3 covers 19 residues. Here the CDR3 reads CASSLRQGAGVGSNQPQHF. As DNA, the CDR3 is TGTGCCAGCAGCTTGAGGCAGGGGGCCGGGGTCGGGAGCAATCAGCCCCAGCATTTT.

A remark on this clone: Mismatch with germline at one junction end may stem from a read error. V usage is TRBV30 and J usage is TRBJ2-7; 7 nucleotides line up with TRBD2. The CDR3 is 15 amino acids. Germline V gene sequence: CDR1 GTSNPN, CDR2 SVGIG (reference sequence). In nucleotides, the CDR3 is TGTGCCTGGAGTGTACGGAAGGGAGGGGCCCCAAGACTAATATTC. Its translation is CAWSVRKGGAPRLIF.

This chain connects TRBV6-1 to TRBJ2-7, with 8 bases that match TRBD2. V was pared by 8 bases and J by 6 bases, with 15 bases of the junction left unmatched. Germline CDR1 reads MNHNS; CDR2 reads SASEGT. The CDR3 is 15 amino acids. The CDR3 DNA is TGTGCCAGCCGGTGGGGTGAGGGGACTAGTGTCGAGCAGTACTTC. It is translated as CASRWGEGTSVEQYF.

The gene calls are TRBV2 and TRBJ1-5; D unresolved. This CDR3 comprises 13 residues. V was trimmed by 3 bases and J by 7 bases, leaving 10 bases between them. CDR1 is SNHLY, CDR2 FYNNEI, per germline. This CDR3 reads CASSDEGIQPQHF. The CDR3 DNA is TGTGCCAGCAGTGATGAGGGTATCCAGCCCCAGCATTTT.

The V gene is TRBV7-6, the J gene TRBJ2-1; 13 positions agree with TRBD2. Germline trimming cut 5 bases from V and 4 bases from J; bases unmatched to any gene: 5. This CDR3 has 16 residues. In germline, CDR1 is SGHVS, CDR2 FNYEAQ. This CDR3 reads CASSPPGLAGYNEQFF. CDR3 coding DNA: TGTGCCAGCAGCCCCCCGGGACTAGCGGGATACAATGAGCAGTTCTTC.

This chain connects TRBV7-2 to TRBJ2-7; no clear D. The germline V gene has CDR1 SGHTA and CDR2 FQGNSA. The CDR3 has 11 amino acids. V shed 3 bases and J shed 6 bases, with 6 bases lying between them. CDR3: CASSFPGEQYF. The CDR3 DNA sequence: TGTGCCAGCAGCTTCCCCGGCGAGCAGTACTTC.

The J gene is TRBJ2-7, the V gene TRBV4-3, with D possibly being TRBD1 (6 bases). The V gene's germline CDR1 is LGHNA and CDR2 YSLEER. The V and J ends lost 0 bases and 0 bases respectively, with 9 bases between them. The CDR3 consists of 15 residues. CDR3 nucleotides: TGCGCCAGCAGCCAAGATAGGGACAACTCCTACGAGCAGTACTTC. Its protein is CASSQDRDNSYEQYF.

The rearrangement uses TRBV15 and TRBJ2-1; D may be TRBD1 (5 bases). This CDR3 has 14 amino acids. The germline gives CDR1 LNHNV, CDR2 YYDKDF (reference sequence). V was pared by 5 bases and J by 9 bases, with 17 bases between. CDR3 amino acids: CATSFQGAESEQFF. The CDR3 bases are TGTGCCACCAGCTTCCAAGGGGCGGAGAGTGAGCAGTTCTTC.

The chain combines TRBV4-2 with TRBJ2-7; maybe TRBD2 (5 bases). CDR3 length: 15 amino acids. Germline V gene data show CDR1 as LGHNA and CDR2 as YNFKEQ. V lost 0 bases and J 5 bases, leaving 14 bases between the germline ends. The CDR3 bases are TGTGCCAGCAGCCAAGAATGGGATAATAGCGACGAGCAGTACTTC. Translation gives CASSQEWDNSDEQYF.

The V call is TRBV14, the J call TRBJ2-3; perhaps TRBD2 as D (6 bases). Germline lookup yields CDR1 SGHDN and CDR2 FVKESK. The CDR3 totals 15 residues. V gave up 2 bases and J gave up 1 base, with 10 bases separating them. The CDR3 DNA is TGTGCCAGCAGCCAAACTAGCCGCCGCACAGATACGCAGTATTTT. Its protein product is CASSQTSRRTDTQYF. Variable domain in full (rest from reference TRBV14 and TRBJ2-3): EAGVTQFPSHSVIEKGQTVTLRCDPISGHDNLYWYRRVMGKEIKFLLHFVKESKQDESGMPNNRFLAERTGGTYSTLKVQPAELEDSGVYFCASSQTSRRTDTQYFGPGTRLTVL.

The genes are TRBV29-1 and TRBJ2-3, with 10 bases identical to TRBD1. This CDR3 is 18 amino acids long. Germline V gene data show CDR1 as SQVTM and CDR2 as ANQGSEA. Unmatched junction bases numbered 15, after V lost 6 bases and J lost 0 bases. This chain's CDR3 is CSVAARDRGVPSTDTQYF. CDR3 sequence (DNA): TGCAGCGTCGCGGCCCGGGACAGGGGAGTACCTAGCACAGATACGCAGTATTTT.

The chain employs TRBV2 and TRBJ2-5; 8 bases align to TRBD1. The V and J ends lost 7 bases and 4 bases, in that order; junction bases with no gene match: 11. The germline CDR1 and CDR2 sequences are SNHLY and FYNNEI. CDR3 length: 15 residues. CDR3 DNA sequence: TGTGCCAGCACCCCGACAGGGGAGGTTGCAGAGACCCAGTACTTC. Translated, it gives CASTPTGEVAETQYF.

The chain is built from TRBV4-1 and TRBJ1-5; 11 positions match TRBD1. The CDR3 is made up of 16 amino acids. Losses at the gene ends were 4 bases for V and 6 bases for J; bases not matched to a gene: 8. Per germline, CDR1 MGHRA and CDR2 YSYEKL. The CDR3 sequence is CASSPGTGGLGQPQHF. The DNA for the CDR3 is TGCGCCAGCAGCCCCGGGACAGGGGGTTTGGGTCAGCCCCAGCATTTT.

Concerning this clone itself: The junction and the germline gene differ at one end; a read error may be behind it. The CDR3 nucleotides read TGTGCTAGCAGCTCCGGCGGGACAGACCAAGAGACCCAGTACTTC. It yields the protein CASSSGGTDQETQYF. The V and J genes are TRBV7-7 and TRBJ2-5; D is possibly TRBD1 (7 bases). Germline V gene lookup returns CDR1 SSHAT and CDR2 FNYEAQ (reference sequence). CDR3 size: 15 residues.

This chain uses TRBV15 with TRBJ1-2; a possible D gene is TRBD1 (6 bases). This CDR3 has 23 amino acids. Germline CDR1 LNHNV, CDR2 YYDKDF (reference sequence). V gave up 6 bases and J gave up 0 bases, with 38 bases separating them. Here the CDR3 reads CATRNSIQGQAIPSWQPNYGYTF. The CDR3 bases are TGTGCCACCAGGAATAGTATACAGGGACAAGCCATTCCATCGTGGCAACCTAACTATGGCTACACCTTC.

The V call is TRBV6-1, the J call TRBJ2-7, with 9 bases matching TRBD1. J gave up 2 bases and V 5 bases, and 4 bases lay outside the gene matches. CDR3 length: 14 residues. CDR1 and CDR2 from the germline V gene are MNHNS and SASEGT. The CDR3 spells CASSPGTGPYEQYF. The CDR3 DNA sequence: TGTGCCAGCAGTCCCGGGACAGGGCCCTACGAGCAGTACTTC.

J is TRBJ1-3 and V is TRBV6-1; a weak D match, TRBD1 (5 bases). Germline-derived CDR1 and CDR2 are MNHNS and SASEGT. V lost 8 bases and J lost 1, with 15 bases in between. This CDR3 is 15 amino acids long. DNA of the CDR3: TGTGCCAGCCGGGGGTCTCAAGAGTCTGGAAACACCATATATTTT. Translation gives CASRGSQESGNTIYF.

The chain has TRBV6-5 and TRBJ1-6; D is undetermined. The CDR3 covers 14 residues. V gave up 8 bases and J gave up 0 bases, with 8 bases separating them. Germline lookup yields CDR1 MNHEY and CDR2 SVGAGI. CDR3 coding DNA: TGTGCCAGCGCGACAAGCTCCTATAATTCACCCCTCCACTTT. Translated, it gives CASATSSYNSPLHF.

Here the CDR3 reads CASSEVRGAAYEQYF. In DNA form, the CDR3 reads TGTGCCAGCAGTGAAGTTCGGGGGGCCGCCTACGAGCAGTACTTC. The chain uses TRBV6-1 and TRBJ2-7; D perhaps matches TRBD2 (7 bases). The CDR3 spans 15 residues. Per germline, CDR1 MNHNS and CDR2 SASEGT. V lost 1 base, J lost 2 bases, and 12 bases lay in between.

In its sample, this clone was seen a few times. This sequence joins TRBV28 and TRBJ1-4; D not certain. This CDR3 region has 11 residues. Trimming removed 3 bases at V and 8 bases at J, with 4 bases between. Germline lookup yields CDR1 MDHEN and CDR2 SYDVKM. The CDR3 coding sequence is TGTGCCAGCAGTTTGACAGAAAAACTGTTTTTT. Its translation is CASSLTEKLFF.

The chain couples TRBV11-2 to TRBJ2-7; unclear D gene. Germline CDR1 and CDR2: SGHAT and FQNNGV. This CDR3 is built from 14 residues. Trimming took off 0 bases at V and 3 bases at J, with 9 bases between the two ends. The CDR3 region is CASSLDGQYYEQYF. CDR3 in DNA: TGTGCCAGCAGCTTAGATGGGCAGTACTACGAGCAGTACTTC.

This clone came up a few times. The rearrangement joins TRBV7-2 to TRBJ2-1, with TRBD1 matching 7 bases. CDR3 length: 13 residues. Unmatched junction bases numbered 7, after V lost 7 bases and J lost 7 bases. Germline lookup yields CDR1 SGHTA and CDR2 FQGNSA. The CDR3 nucleotides read TGTGCCAGCATCCAAAGCAGGGGGAATGAGCAGTTCTTC. Translating gives CASIQSRGNEQFF.